The 32 T cell receptor beta chains below all came from one sample that was sequenced in a study of radiotherapy plus CTLA-4 blockade in lung cancer. Profiling relied on immunoSEQ multiplex PCR, and the TCRdb table lists in-frame clones only, not all of them. Counted here are roughly 90,000 clones, 60% to 85% occurring once; the ten biggest clones make up 3% to 5%. The sample in question was peripheral blood, obtained from a patient treated with radiotherapy plus ipilimumab. The receptors were sampled from a human donor with non-small cell lung cancer who had a partial response to radiotherapy plus ipilimumab. Some clones in this sample may be carry-over from other donors' samples.

The genes are TRBV10-3 and TRBJ2-3; D perhaps matches TRBD2 (7 bases). V lost 4 bases, J lost 0 bases, and 11 bases lay in between. The CDR3 contains 15 residues. From germline, CDR1 is ENHRY and CDR2 SYGVKD. The CDR3 region has the DNA TGTGCCATCAGTGCGGGGGGCTCTAGCACAGATACGCAGTATTTT. This encodes CAISAGGSSTDTQYF.

V is TRBV6-5 and J is TRBJ2-2; weak D call: TRBD1 (6 bases). V lost 7 bases, J lost 8 bases, and 20 bases lay in between. The CDR3 is 15 residues long. Germline V gene sequence: CDR1 MNHEY, CDR2 SVGAGI. The CDR3 DNA reads TGTGCCAGCAACCCCCAGCCGGGACATAGAGGGGAGCTGTTTTTT. Residues: CASNPQPGHRGELFF.

This clone appeared a few times. V gene TRBV4-3 combines with J gene TRBJ1-3; D perhaps matches TRBD1 (5 bases). Germline loops: CDR1 LGHNA, CDR2 YSLEER. Trimming took off 1 base at V and 4 bases at J, with 14 bases between the two ends. The CDR3 is 16 amino acids. The CDR3 coding sequence is TGCGCCAGCAGCCAAGTTCGTGGGGGGGTCGGAAACACCATATATTTT. Protein product: CASSQVRGGVGNTIYF.

The rearrangement joins TRBV27 to TRBJ2-1; 10 nucleotides align to TRBD1. In germline, CDR1 is MNHEY, CDR2 SMNVEV (reference sequence). J lost 4 bases, V lost 6 bases, and 12 bases had no gene match. CDR3 length: 17 amino acids. Here the CDR3 DNA reads TGTGCCAGCAGGTCAATTCCGGGACAGGGGATTTACAATGAGCAGTTCTTC. This translates into CASRSIPGQGIYNEQFF.

This chain connects TRBV9 to TRBJ2-1, with D perhaps matching TRBD2 (5 bases). Trimming removed 0 bases from V and 5 bases from J, with 9 bases in between. Germline assignment: CDR1 SGDLS and CDR2 YYNGEE. The CDR3 loop spans 14 amino acids. CDR3 coding DNA: TGTGCCAGCAGCGTAGCTCACGGGGACAATGAGCAGTTCTTC. It specifies CASSVAHGDNEQFF.

The chain is built from TRBV7-8 and TRBJ2-7; D is uncertain. Germline V gene lookup returns CDR1 SGHVS and CDR2 FQNEAQ. The CDR3 consists of 15 residues. V lost 1 base to trimming and J lost 0 bases, with 10 bases between them. CDR3 amino acids: CASSLVGGTSYEQYF. CDR3 in DNA: TGTGCCAGCAGCTTAGTCGGCGGAACCTCCTACGAGCAGTACTTC.

This rearrangement joins TRBV9 to TRBJ1-6, with D tentatively TRBD1 (5 bases). CDR3 length: 14 amino acids. Trimming shortened V by 2 bases and J by 7 bases, and 10 bases separated the two germline ends. Germline V gene sequence: CDR1 SGDLS, CDR2 YYNGEE. CDR3: CASSVRGENSPLHF. The CDR3 region has the DNA TGTGCCAGCAGCGTCCGGGGGGAAAATTCACCCCTCCACTTT.

This chain connects TRBV6-1 to TRBJ2-5; 11 bases line up with TRBD2. Unmatched junction bases numbered 2, after V lost 1 base and J lost 4 bases. The V gene's germline CDR1 is MNHNS and CDR2 SASEGT. The CDR3 has 15 residues. The CDR3 nucleotides are TGTGCCAGCAGTGAAGGCGGGACTAGCGGAGAGACCCAGTACTTC. Its translation is CASSEGGTSGETQYF.

This clone was detected only once. The chain employs TRBV27 and TRBJ2-5, with TRBD1 as a possible D gene (6 bases). Germline V gives CDR1 MNHEY, CDR2 SMNVEV (reference sequence). The CDR3 has 15 residues. V lost 5 bases to trimming and J lost 8 bases, with 21 bases between them. This CDR3 reads CASSLKDQGRETQYF. As DNA, the CDR3 is TGTGCCAGCAGTCTAAAAGATCAGGGGCGAGAAACCCAGTACTTC.

The rearrangement links TRBV30 to TRBJ1-2, with no clear D. Germline V CDR1 and CDR2: GTSNPN, SVGIG (reference sequence). The CDR3 contains 13 residues. The ends were cut back, 2 bases at V and 1 base at J, with 8 bases in the middle. The CDR3 region is CAWSLGFNYGYTF. As DNA, the CDR3 is TGTGCCTGGAGTCTCGGGTTTAACTATGGCTACACCTTC.

The CDR3 sequence: CACARGGDNEQFF. The CDR3 DNA is TGTGCCTGCGCCCGTGGGGGGGACAATGAGCAGTTCTTC. V usage is TRBV11-1 and J usage is TRBJ2-1, with 7 bases fitting TRBD2. CDR1 is SGHAT and CDR2 is FQDESV in the germline V gene (reference sequence). J gave up 5 bases and V 11 bases, and 9 bases lay outside the gene matches. This CDR3 spans 13 amino acids.

This chain joins TRBV7-2 and TRBJ2-5; D is perhaps TRBD2 (6 bases). This CDR3 contains 16 residues. The V gene's germline CDR1 is SGHTA and CDR2 FQGNSA. The germline V and J ends were trimmed by 4 bases and 1 base, with 16 bases remaining between them. Written as DNA, the CDR3 is TGTGCCAGCAGCTCCCTAGGAAGAGCGGGCCAAGAGACCCAGTACTTC. Its translation is CASSSLGRAGQETQYF.

This clone was counted a few times. The gene calls are TRBV6-6 and TRBJ2-7; 7 nucleotides match TRBD2. The CDR3 is made up of 14 amino acids. The J segment lost 6 bases and the V segment lost 2 bases, leaving 7 bases of the junction unmatched. Per the germline V gene, CDR1 is MNHNY and CDR2 is SVGAGI (reference sequence). This CDR3 is CASSYVGTISEQYF. The CDR3 region has the DNA TGTGCCAGCAGTTACGTGGGGACTATTTCCGAGCAGTACTTC.

The chain uses TRBV11-3 and TRBJ2-7; the D gene is possibly TRBD2 (6 bases). Trimming left V 3 bases short and J 2 bases short, with 11 bases between. The CDR3 extends over 14 amino acids. Germline CDR1 SGHNT, CDR2 YENEEA. The chain's CDR3 is CASSLRDFPYEQYF. The CDR3 nucleotides read TGTGCCAGCAGCTTGAGGGACTTTCCCTACGAGCAGTACTTC.

The chain's CDR3 is CASGVSGRIQETQYF. CDR3 nucleotides: TGTGCCAGCGGAGTTAGCGGGAGGATTCAAGAGACCCAGTACTTC. The chain recombines TRBV28 with TRBJ2-5, with 10 bases fitting TRBD2. The CDR3 has 15 residues. J lost 2 bases, V lost 8 bases, and 8 bases had no gene match. CDR1 is MDHEN, CDR2 SYDVKM, per germline.

The chain uses TRBV19 and TRBJ2-2; unclear D gene. The germline V gene has CDR1 LNHDA and CDR2 SQIVND (reference sequence). V lost 8 bases, J lost 2 bases, and 9 bases lay in between. The CDR3 is made up of 13 amino acids. The DNA for the CDR3 is TGTGCCAGTTGCCCTATAAACACCGGGGAGCTGTTTTTT. Amino acid sequence: CASCPINTGELFF.

This clone was recorded at least ten times. Here the CDR3 DNA reads TGTGCCAGTGGGGACAGGGTGTTAACTAATGAAAAACTGTTTTTT. Encoded protein: CASGDRVLTNEKLFF. The V call is TRBV19, the J call TRBJ1-4; 9 positions agree with TRBD1. Trimming cost V 8 bases and J 1 base; bases outside gene matches: 5. This CDR3 region has 15 residues. Germline CDR1 reads LNHDA; CDR2 reads SQIVND (reference sequence).

The rearrangement joins TRBV4-2 to TRBJ2-7, with 8 bases lining up with TRBD1. Germline V gene lookup returns CDR1 LGHNA and CDR2 YNFKEQ. The trim removed 3 bases at V and 1 base at J, leaving 8 bases unmatched. The length of the CDR3 is 16 residues. The CDR3 DNA reads as TGTGCCAGCAGCCAGGGACCAGGGGGCATTTCCTACGAGCAGTACTTC. Protein product: CASSQGPGGISYEQYF.

The V and J genes are TRBV7-9 and TRBJ2-5; the D is unclear. This CDR3 has 14 residues. The germline V gene encodes CDR1 SEHNR and CDR2 FQNEAQ (reference sequence). V lost 0 bases and J 4 bases, leaving 9 bases between the germline ends. CDR3 protein: CASSLALGLETQYF. CDR3 bases: TGTGCCAGCAGCTTAGCGCTGGGCTTAGAGACCCAGTACTTC.

The chain uses TRBV7-3 and TRBJ2-7, with D maybe TRBD1 (6 bases). CDR3 length: 14 residues. The V gene lost 5 bases and the J gene lost 3 bases, with 14 bases spanning the gap. The germline gives CDR1 SGHTA, CDR2 FQGTGA. The CDR3 protein is CASSQPPRGYEQYF. The CDR3 DNA sequence: TGTGCCAGCAGCCAACCTCCCAGGGGCTACGAGCAGTACTTC.

This chain's CDR3 is CASSQEPIRAGGTDTQYF. CDR3 DNA: TGTGCCAGCAGCCAAGAGCCCATCCGCGCGGGGGGCACAGATACGCAGTATTTT. This rearrangement joins TRBV4-2 to TRBJ2-3, with 7 bases lining up with TRBD2. CDR3 length: 18 amino acids. The germline gives CDR1 LGHNA, CDR2 YNFKEQ. Unmatched junction bases numbered 10, after V lost 0 bases and J lost 1 base.

This clone was seen just once. This chain connects TRBV4-2 to TRBJ1-2; 7 bases are shared with TRBD1. Losses at the gene ends were 0 bases for V and 10 bases for J; bases not matched to a gene: 2. The germline V gene encodes CDR1 LGHNA and CDR2 YNFKEQ. This CDR3 comprises 12 residues. The CDR3 spells CASSQEQGFYTF. In DNA form, the CDR3 reads TGTGCCAGCAGCCAAGAACAGGGGTTCTACACCTTC.

The chain joins TRBV19 to TRBJ2-7; 14 nucleotides line up with TRBD2. The CDR3 length is 16 residues. J was trimmed by 5 bases and V by 5 bases; bases with no gene match: 8. In germline, CDR1 is LNHDA, CDR2 SQIVND (reference sequence). The CDR3 DNA sequence: TGTGCCAGTAGTCCTCCGGGACTAGCGGGAGTTAACGAGCAGTACTTC. As protein: CASSPPGLAGVNEQYF. Based on the CDR3 plus reference TRBV19 and TRBJ2-7, the full variable domain is DGGITQSPKYLFRKEGQNVTLSCEQNLNHDAMYWYRQDPGQGLRLIYYSQIVNDFQKGDIAEGYSVSREKKESFPLTVTSAQKNPTAFYLCASSPPGLAGVNEQYFGPGTRLTVT.

The rearrangement uses TRBV5-1 and TRBJ2-7, with TRBD2 matching 7 bases. Per germline, CDR1 SGHRS and CDR2 YFSETQ. V shed 4 bases and J 1 base; nucleotides not matched to a gene: 5. The length of the CDR3 is 14 residues. In DNA form, the CDR3 reads TGCGCCAGCAGCGGGACTATGGGTTCCTACGAGCAGTACTTC. Amino acids: CASSGTMGSYEQYF.

The chain carries TRBV9 and TRBJ2-5; TRBD1 aligns across 7 bases. Germline CDR1 SGDLS, CDR2 YYNGEE. V gave up 6 bases and J gave up 3 bases; unmatched junction bases: 11. This CDR3 spans 15 amino acids. The CDR3: CASTVSPGTEETQYF. Here the CDR3 DNA reads TGTGCCAGCACCGTTTCCCCCGGGACAGAAGAGACCCAGTACTTC.

The CDR3 sequence: CASSSGAGGDEQYF. The CDR3 nucleotides are TGTGCCAGCAGCTCAGGGGCAGGGGGTGACGAGCAGTACTTC. V and J are TRBV13 and TRBJ2-7; 7 bases align to TRBD1. The CDR3 contains 14 residues. V dropped 4 bases and J dropped 5; count of bases not matched to a gene: 8. Germline V lookup: CDR1 PRHDT, CDR2 FYEKMQ (reference sequence).

V usage is TRBV6-1 and J usage is TRBJ1-5; no firm D call. V was cut by 4 bases and J by 5 bases, with 12 bases left in between. Per germline, CDR1 MNHNS and CDR2 SASEGT. The CDR3 runs 14 residues. The CDR3 DNA reads as TGTGCCAGCAGTGTTTTTAGGCAGGATCAGCCCCAGCATTTT. Translated: CASSVFRQDQPQHF.

The chain couples TRBV5-6 to TRBJ2-3; 8 nucleotides line up with TRBD2. The CDR3 runs 17 residues. V shed 1 base, J shed 4 bases, and the junction held 11 bases outside the gene matches. Looked up from germline, CDR1 is SGHDT and CDR2 is YYEEEE. The CDR3 DNA reads TGTGCCAGCAGCTTGATTTCTAGCGGGCGTCCTGCAGATACGCAGTATTTT. As protein: CASSLISSGRPADTQYF.

This chain links TRBV7-6 with TRBJ1-1; D gene unclear. This CDR3 contains 13 residues. Trimming took off 5 bases at V and 1 base at J, with 8 bases between the two ends. In germline, CDR1 is SGHVS, CDR2 FNYEAQ. The CDR3 here is CASSPFSNTEAFF. CDR3 in DNA: TGTGCCAGCAGCCCCTTTTCGAACACTGAAGCTTTCTTT.

This chain joins TRBV5-8 and TRBJ2-3; TRBD2 is a possible D gene (7 bases). V was pared by 0 bases and J by 0 bases, with 14 bases between. The CDR3 length is 17 residues. The germline V gene encodes CDR1 SGHTS and CDR2 YDEGEE. CDR3 nucleotide sequence: TGTGCCAGCAGCTTGGGGGGGGGCTCGCCCAGCACAGATACGCAGTATTTT. It is translated as CASSLGGGSPSTDTQYF.

This clone was detected a few times. The chain joins TRBV18 to TRBJ1-5; possible D gene TRBD1, 6 bases. V was clipped by 3 bases and J by 1 base, with 16 bases between them. Germline-derived CDR1 and CDR2 are KGHSH and LQKENI. The CDR3 length is 17 residues. CDR3 nucleotides: TGTGCCAGCTCACCCCGACCCGCTGGACAGAGCAATCAGCCCCAGCATTTT. Its translation is CASSPRPAGQSNQPQHF.

The genes are TRBV14 and TRBJ1-1; perhaps TRBD1 as D (6 bases). In germline, CDR1 is SGHDN, CDR2 FVKESK. The V end lost 4 bases, the J end lost 1 base, and 10 bases lay between the germline ends. The CDR3 consists of 14 residues. CDR3 nucleotides: TGTGCCAGCAGCCCCCGCAGGGGGAACACTGAAGCTTTCTTT. Protein product: CASSPRRGNTEAFF.